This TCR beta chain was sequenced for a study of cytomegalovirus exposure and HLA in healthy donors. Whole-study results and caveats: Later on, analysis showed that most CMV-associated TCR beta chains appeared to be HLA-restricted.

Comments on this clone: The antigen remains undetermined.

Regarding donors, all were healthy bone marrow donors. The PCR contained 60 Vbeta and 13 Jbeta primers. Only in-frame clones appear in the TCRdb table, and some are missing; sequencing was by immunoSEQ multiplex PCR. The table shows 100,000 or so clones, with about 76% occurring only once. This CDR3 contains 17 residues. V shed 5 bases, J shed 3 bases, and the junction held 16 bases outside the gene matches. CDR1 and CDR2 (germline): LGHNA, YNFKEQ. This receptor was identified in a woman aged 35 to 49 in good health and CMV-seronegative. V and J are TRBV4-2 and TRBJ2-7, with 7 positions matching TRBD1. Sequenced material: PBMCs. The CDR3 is CASSTRDSIPRVYEQYF. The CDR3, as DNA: TGTGCCAGCAGCACCCGGGACAGCATTCCGAGGGTCTACGAGCAGTACTTC.